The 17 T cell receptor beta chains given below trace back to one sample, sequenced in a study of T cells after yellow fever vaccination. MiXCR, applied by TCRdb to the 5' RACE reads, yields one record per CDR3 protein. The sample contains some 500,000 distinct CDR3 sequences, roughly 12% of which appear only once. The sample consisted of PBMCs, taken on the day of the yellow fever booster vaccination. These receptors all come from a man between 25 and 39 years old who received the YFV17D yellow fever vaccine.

CDR3 region: CATQRAGSSYNEQFF. CDR3 DNA: TGTGCCACCCAGAGGGCGGGTAGCTCCTACAATGAGCAGTTCTTC. V and J are TRBV15 and TRBJ2-1; maybe TRBD2 (5 bases). V shed 8 bases and J shed 0 bases, with 14 bases lying between them. The germline CDR1 and CDR2 sequences are LNHNV and YYDKDF (reference sequence). The CDR3 covers 15 residues.

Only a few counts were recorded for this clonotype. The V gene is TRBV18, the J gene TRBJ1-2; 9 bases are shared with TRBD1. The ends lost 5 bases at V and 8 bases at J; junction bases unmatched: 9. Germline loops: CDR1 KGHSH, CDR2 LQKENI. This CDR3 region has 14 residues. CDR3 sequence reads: CASSASDRGGGYTF. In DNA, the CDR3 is TGTGCCAGCTCAGCCTCGGACAGGGGCGGCGGCTACACCTTC.

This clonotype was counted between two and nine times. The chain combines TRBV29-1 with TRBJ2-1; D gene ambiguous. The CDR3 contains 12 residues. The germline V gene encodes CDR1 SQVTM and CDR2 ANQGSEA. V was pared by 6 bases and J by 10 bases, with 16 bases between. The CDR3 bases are TGCAGCGTCTTGAGGAAGGACCCGGAGCAGTTCTTC. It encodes CSVLRKDPEQFF.

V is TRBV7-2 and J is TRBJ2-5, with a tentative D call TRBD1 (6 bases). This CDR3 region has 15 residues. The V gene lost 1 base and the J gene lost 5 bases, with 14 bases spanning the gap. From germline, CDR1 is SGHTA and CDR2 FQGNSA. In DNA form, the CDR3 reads TGTGCCAGCAGCTTAGTGGTGGGGGCGCGGGAGACCCAGTACTTC. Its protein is CASSLVVGARETQYF.

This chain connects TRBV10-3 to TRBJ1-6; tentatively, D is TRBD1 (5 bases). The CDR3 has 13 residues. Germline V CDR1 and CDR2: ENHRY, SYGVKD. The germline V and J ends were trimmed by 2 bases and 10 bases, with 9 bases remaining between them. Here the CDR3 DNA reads TGTGCCATCAGTGAGCGGGGGGTATCACCCCTCCACTTT. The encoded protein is CAISERGVSPLHF.

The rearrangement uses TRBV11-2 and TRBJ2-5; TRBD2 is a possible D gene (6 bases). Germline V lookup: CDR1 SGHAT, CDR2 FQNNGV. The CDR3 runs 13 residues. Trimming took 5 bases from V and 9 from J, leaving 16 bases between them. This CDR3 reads CASSRRGTAAQYF. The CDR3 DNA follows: TGTGCCAGCAGCCGCCGGGGGACCGCGGCCCAGTACTTC.

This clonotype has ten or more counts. CDR3 nucleotide sequence: TGCAGCGTTGAGGGCAGTCCGAAGGGCACAGATACGCAGTATTTT. It specifies CSVEGSPKGTDTQYF. The genes are TRBV29-1 and TRBJ2-3, with D unclear. Germline CDR1 and CDR2: SQVTM and ANQGSEA. V was pared by 3 bases and J by 1 base, with 14 bases between. There are 15 residues in the CDR3.

Here the CDR3 DNA reads TGCGCCAGCAGCCAAGAGCTCATAGCGGGACCCCACAATGAGCAGTTCTTC. Translating it yields CASSQELIAGPHNEQFF. The chain recombines TRBV4-3 with TRBJ2-1, with 8 bases matching TRBD2. V was clipped by 0 bases and J by 5 bases; unmatched bases: 9. Germline V CDR1 and CDR2: LGHNA, YSLEER. The CDR3 sequence is 17 residues long.

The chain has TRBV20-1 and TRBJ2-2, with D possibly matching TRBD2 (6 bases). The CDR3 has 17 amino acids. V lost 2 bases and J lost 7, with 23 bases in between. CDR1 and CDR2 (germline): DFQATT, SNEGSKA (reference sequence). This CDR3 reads CSARTRENRGRNGELFF. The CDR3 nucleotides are TGCAGTGCTAGAACGCGGGAAAACCGAGGGAGGAACGGGGAGCTGTTTTTT.

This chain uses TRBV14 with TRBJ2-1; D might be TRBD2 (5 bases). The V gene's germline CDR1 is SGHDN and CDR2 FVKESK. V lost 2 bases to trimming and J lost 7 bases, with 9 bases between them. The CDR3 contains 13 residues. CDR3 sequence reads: CASSQSRGNEQFF. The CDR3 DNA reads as TGTGCCAGCAGCCAAAGCCGGGGTAATGAGCAGTTCTTC.

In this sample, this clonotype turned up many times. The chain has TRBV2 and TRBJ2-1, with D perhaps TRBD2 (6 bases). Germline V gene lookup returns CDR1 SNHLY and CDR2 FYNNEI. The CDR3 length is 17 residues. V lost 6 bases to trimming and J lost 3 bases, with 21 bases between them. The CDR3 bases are TGTGCCAGCAGCGGGAGATTACAACGGGGAGTCTACAATGAGCAGTTCTTC. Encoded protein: CASSGRLQRGVYNEQFF.

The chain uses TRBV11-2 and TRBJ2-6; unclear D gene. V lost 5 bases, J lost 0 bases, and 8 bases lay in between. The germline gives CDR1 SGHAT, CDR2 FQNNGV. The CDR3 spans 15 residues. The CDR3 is CASSPLPSGANVLTF. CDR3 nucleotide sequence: TGTGCCAGCAGCCCCCTCCCCTCTGGGGCCAACGTCCTGACTTTC.

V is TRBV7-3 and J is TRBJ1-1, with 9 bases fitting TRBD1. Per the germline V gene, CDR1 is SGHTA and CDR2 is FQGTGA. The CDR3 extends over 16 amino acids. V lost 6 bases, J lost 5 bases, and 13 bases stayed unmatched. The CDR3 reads CASRSGRQGVWTEAFF. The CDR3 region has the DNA TGTGCCAGCAGGTCGGGAAGACAGGGGGTATGGACTGAAGCTTTCTTT.

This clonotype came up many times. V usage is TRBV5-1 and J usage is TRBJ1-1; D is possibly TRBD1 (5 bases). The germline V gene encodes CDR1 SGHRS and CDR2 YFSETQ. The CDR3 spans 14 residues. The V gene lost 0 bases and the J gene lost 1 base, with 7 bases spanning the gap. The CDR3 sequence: CASSLVGGNTEAFF. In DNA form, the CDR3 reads TGCGCCAGCAGCTTGGTCGGGGGGAACACTGAAGCTTTCTTT.

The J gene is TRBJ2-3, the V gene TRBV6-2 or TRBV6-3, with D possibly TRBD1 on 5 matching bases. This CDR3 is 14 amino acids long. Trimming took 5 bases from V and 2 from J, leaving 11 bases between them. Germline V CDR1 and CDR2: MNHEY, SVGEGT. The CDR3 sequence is CASSQTAFTDTQYF. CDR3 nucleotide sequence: TGTGCCAGCAGTCAGACAGCCTTCACAGATACGCAGTATTTT.

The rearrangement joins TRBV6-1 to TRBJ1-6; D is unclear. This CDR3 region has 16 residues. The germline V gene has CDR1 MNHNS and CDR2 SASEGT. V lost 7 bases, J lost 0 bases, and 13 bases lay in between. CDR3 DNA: TGTGCCAGCACCGAACGGCTTAGCTCCTATAATTCACCCCTCCACTTT. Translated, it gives CASTERLSSYNSPLHF.

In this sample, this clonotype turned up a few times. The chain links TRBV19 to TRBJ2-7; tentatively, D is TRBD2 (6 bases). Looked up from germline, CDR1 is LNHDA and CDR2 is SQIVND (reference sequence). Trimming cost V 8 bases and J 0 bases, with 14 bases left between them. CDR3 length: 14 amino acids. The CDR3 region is CASSDGSSSYEQYF. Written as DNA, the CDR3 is TGTGCCAGTTCCGACGGGAGCAGCTCCTACGAGCAGTACTTC.